One and the same sample provided the 7 T cell receptor beta chains below, sequenced in a study of T cells in Graves' hyperthyroidism and ophthalmopathy. RNA transcripts served as the template for amplifying TCR beta CDR3 regions. HTBI primers drove first-round RT-PCR of the TCR CDR3. TCRdb independently ran MiXCR on the multiplex PCR reads; one entry per CDR3 protein. The sample consists of over 500,000 distinct CDR3 sequences, around 15% of them appearing once. Sequencing input: blood. These receptors came from a young woman with Graves' ophthalmopathy.

This clonotype was seen many times. The chain employs TRBV28 and TRBJ2-7; weak D call: TRBD1 (6 bases). V lost 5 bases to trimming and J lost 7 bases, with 18 bases between them. Germline lookup yields CDR1 MDHEN and CDR2 SYDVKM. The CDR3 is 14 amino acids. The CDR3 DNA sequence: TGTGCCAGCAGTCAGGGACACTCCCGGGTAGAGCAGTACTTC. It specifies CASSQGHSRVEQYF. Together with reference TRBV28 and TRBJ2-7, the CDR3 gives the full variable domain: DVKVTQSSRYLVKRTGEKVFLECVQDMDHENMFWYRQDPGLGLRLIYFSYDVKMKEKGDIPEGYSVSREKKERFSLILESASTNQTSMYLCASSQGHSRVEQYFGPGTRLTVT.

Notes on this clonotype: One base away lies a much larger clone, so this may be a sequencing read error. The chain employs TRBV28 and TRBJ1-1; no definite D call. The CDR3 is 14 amino acids. The V gene's germline CDR1 is MDHEN and CDR2 SYDVKM. Trimming shortened V by 11 bases and J by 0 bases, and 16 bases separated the two germline ends. CDR3 in DNA: TGTGCCGTTTGGAAAAGTTCCATGAACACTGAAGCTTTCTTT. Its protein is CAVWKSSMNTEAFF. Variable domain in full (rest from reference TRBV28 and TRBJ1-1): DVKVTQSSRYLVKRTGEKVFLECVQDMDHENMFWYRQDPGLGLRLIYFSYDVKMKEKGDIPEGYSVSREKKERFSLILESASTNQTSMYLCAVWKSSMNTEAFFGQGTRLTVV.

This clonotype was recorded many times. The chain employs TRBV28 and TRBJ1-5; D is uncertain. CDR1 and CDR2 (germline): MDHEN, SYDVKM. Trimming stripped 5 bases from V and 7 bases from J, with 9 bases between. This CDR3 is built from 12 residues. CDR3: CASSLLDQPQHF. The CDR3 DNA is TGTGCCAGCAGTCTCCTAGACCAGCCCCAGCATTTT.

This clonotype was recorded many times. J is TRBJ2-4 and V is TRBV7-2; TRBD1 aligns across 9 bases. The CDR3 has 14 residues. J gave up 8 bases and V 4 bases, and 6 bases lay outside the gene matches. The germline V gene encodes CDR1 SGHTA and CDR2 FQGNSA. The chain's CDR3 is CASSSGQGGYIQYF. CDR3 bases: TGTGCCAGCAGCTCGGGACAGGGCGGGTACATTCAGTACTTC.

This clonotype was counted between two and nine times. The V gene is TRBV24-1, the J gene TRBJ2-1, with D possibly TRBD1 on 6 matching bases. The germline V gene encodes CDR1 KGHDR and CDR2 SFDVKD. The CDR3 totals 15 residues. V gave up 0 bases and J gave up 7 bases, with 12 bases separating them. The CDR3 nucleotides read TGTGCCACCAGTGATTTGCGGACAGCCTCAAATGAGCAGTTCTTC. Translating it yields CATSDLRTASNEQFF.

This clonotype came up many times. The chain carries TRBV5-1 and TRBJ2-1; 8 bases fit TRBD1. Per germline, CDR1 SGHRS and CDR2 YFSETQ. V lost 4 bases, J lost 4 bases, and 1 base stayed unmatched. The CDR3 runs 13 residues. The chain's CDR3 is CASSGQGYNEQFF. The CDR3 DNA sequence: TGCGCCAGCAGCGGACAGGGATACAATGAGCAGTTCTTC.

This clonotype has ten or more counts. This chain links TRBV20-1 with TRBJ1-1, with D unclear. The germline gives CDR1 DFQATT, CDR2 SNEGSKA (reference sequence). The CDR3 is 14 residues long. Deletions cut 2 bases from V and 1 base from J, with 11 bases between. In DNA form, the CDR3 reads TGCAGTGCTAGAAAGGGAGGAGGGAACACTGAAGCTTTCTTT. Amino acid sequence: CSARKGGGNTEAFF.